What follows describes a single T cell receptor beta chain. This CDR3 contains 14 residues. Germline CDR1 SEHNR, CDR2 FQNEAQ (reference sequence). V shed 5 bases and J 8 bases; nucleotides not matched to a gene: 9. The sample originates from a study of blood T cells in healthy people across ages. Donation came from healthy Caucasian individuals in Russia who were aged 6 to 90. Combining a sample-barcoded 5' primer with a J-beta primer mix, a second PCR ran for roughly 7 to 12 cycles. Tagging of each cDNA molecule was performed by a template-switch adaptor with 12 random nucleotides. MiXCR was run by TCRdb on the 5' RACE reads, yielding one entry per CDR3 protein. The data contain 800,000 to 900,000 distinct CDR3 sequences, under 80% of them singletons.

Sequences were obtained from blood. This clonotype was sampled from a young man in good health. The V gene is TRBV7-9, the J gene TRBJ1-2; 9 bases map to TRBD1. CDR3: CASSGTGQGGGYTF. The CDR3, as DNA: TGTGCCAGCAGCGGAACGGGACAGGGAGGCGGCTACACCTTC.